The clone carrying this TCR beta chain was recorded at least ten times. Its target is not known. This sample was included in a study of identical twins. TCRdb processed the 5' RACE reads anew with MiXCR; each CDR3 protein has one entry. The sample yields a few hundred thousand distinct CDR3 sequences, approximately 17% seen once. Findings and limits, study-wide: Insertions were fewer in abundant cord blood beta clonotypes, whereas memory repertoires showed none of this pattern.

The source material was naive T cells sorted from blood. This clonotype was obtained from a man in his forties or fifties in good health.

In DNA, the CDR3 is TGTGCCAGCAGTTCACTCACCGGGGCTACGCAGTATTTT. Its protein product is CASSSLTGATQYF. The chain is built from TRBV12-3 or TRBV12-4 and TRBJ2-3; D possibly matches TRBD1 or TRBD2 (5 bases each). The CDR3 contains 13 residues. Trimming took 4 bases from V and 8 from J, leaving 13 bases between them.